This T cell receptor beta chain comes out of a study of blood T cell repertoires in COVID-19. V lost 9 bases to trimming and J lost 0 bases, with 13 bases between them. Germline lookup yields CDR1 SGHNT and CDR2 YYREEE (reference sequence). CDR3 length equals 15 residues. Sequencing used immunoSEQ multiplex PCR; TCRdb keeps in-frame clones, though not all of them. The table records 150,000 to 200,000 clones, around 80% of them present only once. The receptor was derived from a woman older than 75 with active or convalescent COVID-19. V usage is TRBV5-4 and J usage is TRBJ1-6; D is uncertain. Sequenced: peripheral blood. DNA for the CDR3: TGTGCCATGCGGGCTGCGGGCTCCTATAATTCACCCCTCCACTTT. The encoded protein is CAMRAAGSYNSPLHF.